The next 13 T cell receptor beta chains were all read from a single sample in a study of T-cell reconstitution after alpha-beta-depleted transplantation in children. The library targeted TCRbeta and was prepared with unique molecular identifiers. Using its own MiXCR run on the PCR reads, TCRdb lists one record per CDR3 protein. The sample lists a few hundred thousand distinct CDR3 sequences; roughly 27% were seen once. This material consisted of PBMCs, taken before TCRalphabeta/CD19-depleted stem cell transplant. The receptors come from a boy under two years old with Wiskott-Aldrich syndrome, due to receive a stem cell transplant.

This clonotype was seen a handful of times. The chain links TRBV10-3 to TRBJ1-6; the match to TRBD1 covers 7 bases. The CDR3 loop spans 13 amino acids. Trimming at V came to 9 bases and at J to 5 bases, leaving 4 bases not matched to a gene. CDR1 is ENHRY and CDR2 is SYGVKD in the germline V gene. The CDR3 DNA sequence: TGTGCCATGTCCGGGACAGATAATTCACCCCTCCACTTT. It specifies CAMSGTDNSPLHF.

This clonotype was seen a few times. The chain combines TRBV5-5 with TRBJ2-1, with D perhaps matching TRBD1 (5 bases). The V gene's germline CDR1 is SGHKS and CDR2 YYEKEE (reference sequence). V lost 1 base and J lost 4, with 9 bases in between. The CDR3 has 14 residues. DNA of the CDR3: TGTGCCAGCAGCTTGCCCAGGGCATACAATGAGCAGTTCTTC. Amino acid sequence: CASSLPRAYNEQFF.

The chain couples TRBV7-3 to TRBJ2-1; 12 nucleotides agree with TRBD2. The CDR3 is 18 residues long. Germline-derived CDR1 and CDR2 are SGHTA and FQGTGA. The V gene end was trimmed by 4 bases and the J gene end by 1 base; junction bases not matched to a gene: 8. CDR3: CASSSPLAGGRSYNEQFF. The CDR3 region has the DNA TGTGCCAGCAGCTCGCCCCTAGCGGGAGGGAGATCCTACAATGAGCAGTTCTTC.

V usage is TRBV19 and J usage is TRBJ2-5; 8 positions agree with TRBD1. The CDR3 consists of 14 residues. V trimming: 10 bases; J trimming: 4 bases; junction bases outside the gene matches: 11. The germline V gene has CDR1 LNHDA and CDR2 SQIVND (reference sequence). The CDR3 sequence is CATTRTGQGETQYF. CDR3 DNA sequence: TGTGCCACAACAAGGACAGGACAGGGAGAGACCCAGTACTTC. The whole variable domain, filled in from reference TRBV19 and TRBJ2-5, reads DGGITQSPKYLFRKEGQNVTLSCEQNLNHDAMYWYRQDPGQGLRLIYYSQIVNDFQKGDIAEGYSVSREKKESFPLTVTSAQKNPTAFYLCATTRTGQGETQYFGPGTRLLVL.

This clonotype was picked up a small number of times. The J gene is TRBJ2-7, the V gene TRBV11-2; D uncertain. V dropped 3 bases and J dropped 5 bases, with 14 bases sitting between them. The CDR3 is made up of 14 amino acids. Germline CDR1 is SGHAT and CDR2 is FQNNGV. The CDR3 here is CASSFPNSGHEQYF. The CDR3 DNA reads as TGTGCCAGCAGCTTTCCGAATTCCGGCCACGAGCAGTACTTC.

This clonotype occurred once. The V gene is TRBV5-6, the J gene TRBJ1-1; the match to TRBD1 covers 9 bases. CDR1 is SGHDT, CDR2 YYEEEE, per germline. The trim removed 0 bases at V and 5 bases at J, leaving 2 bases unmatched. The CDR3 extends over 14 amino acids. CDR3 protein: CASSLDRGRTEAFF. CDR3 nucleotide sequence: TGTGCCAGCAGCTTGGACAGGGGGCGGACTGAAGCTTTCTTT.

The chain employs TRBV20-1 and TRBJ2-7; 8 positions match TRBD2. V dropped 3 bases and J dropped 3; count of bases not matched to a gene: 10. This CDR3 spans 15 amino acids. Germline CDR1 is DFQATT and CDR2 is SNEGSKA (reference sequence). The CDR3 sequence is CSASRSGSINYEQYF. In nucleotides, the CDR3 is TGCAGTGCTAGCCGAAGCGGGAGTATCAACTACGAGCAGTACTTC.

About this clonotype: An end of the junction differs from the germline gene, which may be a read error. CDR3: CASSGSGANVLTF. As DNA, the CDR3 is TGTGCCAGCAGCGGGTCTGGGGCCAACGTCCTGACTTTC. The chain joins TRBV5-1 to TRBJ2-6; D possibly corresponds to TRBD2 (6 bases). The V gene's germline CDR1 is SGHRS and CDR2 YFSETQ. CDR3 length: 13 residues.

A few counts support this clonotype. CDR3 sequence (DNA): TGCAGTGCTAGAGATCCGGGCAGGGATCAGCCCCAGCATTTT. Its translation: CSARDPGRDQPQHF. The chain has TRBV20-1 and TRBJ1-5, with a weak D call TRBD1 (5 bases). The CDR3 contains 14 residues. CDR1 and CDR2 (germline): DFQATT, SNEGSKA (reference sequence). The V end was cut by 0 bases, the J end by 5 bases, with 11 bases between.

This clonotype was observed a few times. The chain employs TRBV7-9 and TRBJ2-1; weak D call: TRBD2 (5 bases). CDR3 length equals 17 residues. Germline V gene data show CDR1 as SEHNR and CDR2 as FQNEAQ (reference sequence). The V end was cut by 2 bases, the J end by 8 bases, with 22 bases between. CDR3 sequence: CASSLRSWETYGDEQFF. In DNA form, the CDR3 reads TGTGCCAGCAGCTTAAGGTCATGGGAGACGTACGGCGATGAGCAGTTCTTC. The full variable domain, in which reference TRBV7-9 and TRBJ2-1 provide the parts outside the CDR3, is DTGVSQNPRHKITKRGQNVTFRCDPISEHNRLYWYRQTLGQGPEFLTYFQNEAQLEKSRLLSDRFSAERPKGSFSTLEIQRTEQGDSAMYLCASSLRSWETYGDEQFFGPGTRLTVL.

This clonotype has only a few counts. V is TRBV29-1 and J is TRBJ2-5, with D possibly being TRBD2 (5 bases). The germline CDR1 and CDR2 sequences are SQVTM and ANQGSEA. The CDR3 covers 13 residues. The germline V and J ends were trimmed by 7 bases and 5 bases, with 17 bases remaining between them. The CDR3 nucleotides are TGCAGCGGGGGTTTAGGGAGTGTGGAGACCCAGTACTTC. This gives the protein CSGGLGSVETQYF.

This clonotype appeared a few times. The rearrangement uses TRBV9 and TRBJ2-7; tentatively, D is TRBD2 (5 bases). Germline assignment: CDR1 SGDLS and CDR2 YYNGEE. The CDR3 is 13 amino acids. The V end was cut by 0 bases, the J end by 6 bases, with 10 bases between. CDR3 residues: CASSVEIGSEQYF. As DNA, the CDR3 is TGTGCCAGCAGCGTAGAGATAGGGAGCGAGCAGTACTTC.

This chain joins TRBV10-3 and TRBJ1-3, with D hard to call. This CDR3 has 14 residues. Trimming took off 7 bases at V and 3 bases at J, with 13 bases between the two ends. The germline gives CDR1 ENHRY, CDR2 SYGVKD. The CDR3 here is CAITPAKGGNTIYF. Written as DNA, the CDR3 is TGTGCCATCACCCCCGCGAAAGGTGGAAACACCATATATTTT.